The 6 T cell receptor beta chains given below trace back to one sample, sequenced in a study of T cell responses to AZD1222 COVID-19 vaccine. Generated by immunoSEQ multiplex PCR, the TCRdb table keeps only in-frame clones and is missing some. This table has around 80,000 clones, around 90% appearing once. Sample: peripheral blood, taken 28 days after the second AZD1222 dose. The source is an adult who received the AZD1222 COVID-19 vaccine.

The rearrangement links TRBV28 to TRBJ1-5; D is possibly TRBD1 (5 bases). The germline V gene encodes CDR1 MDHEN and CDR2 SYDVKM. This CDR3 spans 16 amino acids. Trimming removed 6 bases at V and 9 bases at J, with 24 bases between. CDR3 amino acids: CASRGAGTPIPWPQHF. As DNA, the CDR3 is TGTGCCAGCAGGGGCGCCGGGACTCCTATCCCATGGCCCCAGCATTTT.

For the CDR3, the DNA is TGTGCCAGCAGCTTATTGGCGACGGGTCTTATTTTAGCTTTCTTT. It encodes CASSLLATGLILAFF. V is TRBV7-9 and J is TRBJ1-1; no clear D. Germline-derived CDR1 and CDR2 are SEHNR and FQNEAQ (reference sequence). The CDR3 runs to 15 residues. Trimming left V 2 bases short and J 10 bases short, with 20 bases between.

This sequence joins TRBV5-4 and TRBJ2-3, with D perhaps matching TRBD1 or TRBD2 (5 bases each). The germline V gene has CDR1 SGHNT and CDR2 YYREEE (reference sequence). Trimming removed 3 bases at V and 6 bases at J, with 17 bases between. The CDR3 is 15 residues long. The CDR3, as DNA: TGTGCCAGCAGCTGGGACGGATCGGACGGGGATACGCAGTATTTT. This encodes CASSWDGSDGDTQYF.

The chain is built from TRBV30 and TRBJ1-2, with 8 bases aligning to TRBD1. CDR3 size: 14 residues. The germline gives CDR1 GTSNPN, CDR2 SVGIG (reference sequence). The trim removed 0 bases at V and 7 bases at J, leaving 7 bases unmatched. The CDR3 bases are TGTGCCTGGAGTGTACTCGGCAGGGGGCTTGGCTACACCTTC. Translating it yields CAWSVLGRGLGYTF.

The chain recombines TRBV15 with TRBJ1-5, with D uncertain. Germline CDR1 and CDR2: LNHNV and YYDKDF (reference sequence). The V end lost 5 bases, the J end lost 0 bases, and 14 bases lay between the germline ends. CDR3 size: 16 residues. The CDR3 protein is CATSEIGGFSNQPQHF. CDR3 bases: TGTGCCACCAGCGAGATTGGAGGTTTTAGCAATCAGCCCCAGCATTTT.

The chain joins TRBV5-1 to TRBJ2-1, with D unresolved. The CDR3 is 11 residues long. V lost 6 bases and J lost 3, with 4 bases in between. In germline, CDR1 is SGHRS, CDR2 YFSETQ. The CDR3 coding sequence is TGCGCCAGCACGGACTACAATGAGCAGTTCTTC. This gives the protein CASTDYNEQFF. The full variable domain, rest sourced from reference TRBV5-1 and TRBJ2-1, is KAGVTQTPRYLIKTRGQQVTLSCSPISGHRSVSWYQQTPGQGLQFLFEYFSETQRNKGNFPGRFSGRQFSNSRSEMNVSTLELGDSALYLCASTDYNEQFFGPGTRLTVL.